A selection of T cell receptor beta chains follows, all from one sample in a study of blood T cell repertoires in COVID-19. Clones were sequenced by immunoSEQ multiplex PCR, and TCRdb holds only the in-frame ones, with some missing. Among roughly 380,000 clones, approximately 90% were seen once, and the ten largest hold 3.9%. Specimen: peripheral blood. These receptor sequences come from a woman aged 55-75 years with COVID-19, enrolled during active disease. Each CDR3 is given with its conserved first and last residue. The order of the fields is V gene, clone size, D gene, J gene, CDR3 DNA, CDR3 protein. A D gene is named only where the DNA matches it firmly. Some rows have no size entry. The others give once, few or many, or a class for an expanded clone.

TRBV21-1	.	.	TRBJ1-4	TGTGCCAGCAGCAATAGGCAGCGGATGAATGAAAAACTGTTTTTT	CASSNRQRMNEKLFF
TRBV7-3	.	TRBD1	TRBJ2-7	TGTGCCAGCAGCTTAGTGGCAGGGGGCATGGACGAGCAGTACTTC	CASSLVAGGMDEQYF
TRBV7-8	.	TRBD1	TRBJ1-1	TGTGCCAGCAGCTTAGCGGGACAGGGGTCTGAAGCTTTCTTT	CASSLAGQGSEAFF
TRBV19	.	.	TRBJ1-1	TGTGCCAGTAGTATGAGGCAGCTGAACACTGAAGCTTTCTTT	CASSMRQLNTEAFF
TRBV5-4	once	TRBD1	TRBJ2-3	TGTGCCAGCAGCTTTAGGCTAGGGGGCGGGGATACGCAGTATTTT	CASSFRLGGGDTQYF
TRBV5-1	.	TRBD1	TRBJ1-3	TGCGCCAGCAGCTGGACAGGGGACGGAAACACCATATATTTT	CASSWTGDGNTIYF
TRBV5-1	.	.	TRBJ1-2	TGCGCCAGCAGCTGGGGAGGGGAAAACTATGGCTACACCTTC	CASSWGGENYGYTF
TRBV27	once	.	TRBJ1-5	TGTGCCAGCAGTCCTCTGCAGGGTGGACAGCCCCAGCATTTT	CASSPLQGGQPQHF
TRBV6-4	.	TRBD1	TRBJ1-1	TGTGCCAGCAGCTGGGGACAGCTGAACACTGAAGCTTTCTTT	CASSWGQLNTEAFF
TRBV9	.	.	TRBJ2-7	TGTGCCAGCAGCGCAGGGTCGCGCTCCTCCTACGAGCAGTACTTC	CASSAGSRSSYEQYF
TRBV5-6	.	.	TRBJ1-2	TGTGCCAGCAGCTTGGGGACAGTCTCTGGCTACACCTTC	CASSLGTVSGYTF
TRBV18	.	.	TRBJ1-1	TGTGCCAGCTCCCCCCTCGGGAACACTGAAGCTTTCTTT	CASSPLGNTEAFF
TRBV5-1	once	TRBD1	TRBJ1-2	TGCGCCAGCAGCGGAGGGACAGGGGGGTTTGGCTACACCTTC	CASSGGTGGFGYTF
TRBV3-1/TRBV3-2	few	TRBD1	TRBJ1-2	TGTGCCAGCAGCCAAGTTCCGGGACAGGGGTCATATGGCTACACCTTC	CASSQVPGQGSYGYTF
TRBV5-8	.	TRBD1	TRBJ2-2	TGTGCCAGCAGCAAGGGGACAGGGGGTAACACCGGGGAGCTGTTTTTT	CASSKGTGGNTGELFF
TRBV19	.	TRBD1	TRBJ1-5	TGTGCCAGCCTTACAGGGGGAAAAAGCAATCAGCCCCAGCATTTT	CASLTGGKSNQPQHF
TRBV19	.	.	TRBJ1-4	TGTGCCAGTAGTTTCAGACAGTCTAATGAAAAACTGTTTTTT	CASSFRQSNEKLFF
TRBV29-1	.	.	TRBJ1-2	TGCAGCGTTGATAGGGGCCATGGCTACACCTTC	CSVDRGHGYTF
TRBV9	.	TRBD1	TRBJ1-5	TGTGCCAGCAGCGTCGGGACAGGGGGCGGCCAGCCCCAGCATTTT	CASSVGTGGGQPQHF
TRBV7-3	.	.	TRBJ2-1	TGTGCCAGCAGCCCGCGGGCATCGAGCTCCTACAATGAGCAGTTCTTC	CASSPRASSSYNEQFF
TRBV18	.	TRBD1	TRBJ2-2	TGTGCCAGCTCACCGCCTGGGACAGGAAACACCGGGGAGCTGTTTTTT	CASSPPGTGNTGELFF
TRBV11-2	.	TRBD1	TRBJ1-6	TGTGCCAGCAGCTCGAACAGGGGGCTCTCCTATAATTCACCCCTCCACTTT	CASSSNRGLSYNSPLHF
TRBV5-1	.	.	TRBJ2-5	TGCGCCAGCAGCTTGGGTGCTAACCAAGAGACCCAGTACTTC	CASSLGANQETQYF
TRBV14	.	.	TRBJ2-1	TGTGCCAGCAGCCAAGTTGGGAGGCAGTTCTTC	CASSQVGRQFF
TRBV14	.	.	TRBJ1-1	TGTGCCAGCAGCCAAGATAGTGTCGGAACAGGGACTGAAGCTTTCTTT	CASSQDSVGTGTEAFF
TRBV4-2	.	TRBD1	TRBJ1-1	TGTGCCAGCAGCCTTAGGACAGGGGAGACTGAAGCTTTCTTT	CASSLRTGETEAFF
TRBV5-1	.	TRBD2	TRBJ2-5	TGCGCCAGCAGCAAGGGGAGCGGGGCACAAGAGACCCAGTACTTC	CASSKGSGAQETQYF
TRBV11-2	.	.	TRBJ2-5	TGTGCCAGCAGCTTAACGACAGTTGAAGGCAAGACCCAGTACTTC	CASSLTTVEGKTQYF
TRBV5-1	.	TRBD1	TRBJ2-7	TGCGCCAGCAGCCCGGGGACAGGGGGCTACGAGCAGTACTTC	CASSPGTGGYEQYF
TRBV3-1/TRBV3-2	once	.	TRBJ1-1	TGTGCCAGCAGGAGTTTCAGGGGGAACACTGAAGCTTTCTTT	CASRSFRGNTEAFF
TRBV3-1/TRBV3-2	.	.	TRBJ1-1	TGTGCCACCACAGGGAAAACTGAAGCTTTCTTT	CATTGKTEAFF